A selection of T cell receptor beta chains follows, all from one sample in a study of early T cells in non-severe SARS-CoV-2 infection. In TCRdb, the 5' RACE reads were re-called with MiXCR into one record per CDR3 protein. This sample has some 59,000 distinct CDR3 sequences, with over 7% found just once. The sample comprised whole blood. The source is an adult who was a healthcare worker with PCR-confirmed SARS-CoV-2 infection or an uninfected control (not recorded which). Each CDR3 is given with its conserved first and last residue. The order of the fields is V gene, D gene, CDR3 length, clone size, J gene, CDR3 protein, CDR3 DNA. The D gene is left open where the match is weak. Not all rows give a size; the values are once, few, many and, for expanded clones, a class.

V: TRBV6-6; D: -; length: 15; size: -; J: TRBJ1-3; CDR3: CASSYQAGVGNTIYF; DNA: TGTGCCAGCAGTTACCAGGCAGGGGTGGGAAACACCATATATTTT
V: TRBV2; D: TRBD1; length: 17; size: few; J: TRBJ2-3; CDR3: CASSSVSGTGGTDTQYF; DNA: TGTGCCAGCAGTTCCGTTTCCGGGACAGGGGGCACAGATACGCAGTATTTT
V: TRBV7-9; D: -; length: 14; size: many; J: TRBJ2-2; CDR3: CASSLSLNTGELFF; DNA: TGTGCCAGCAGCTTGAGTCTGAACACCGGGGAGCTGTTTTTT
V: TRBV7-2; D: -; length: 13; size: many; J: TRBJ1-1; CDR3: CASSLGIGAEAFF; DNA: TGTGCCAGCAGCTTAGGAATAGGGGCTGAAGCTTTCTTT
V: TRBV4-1; D: -; length: 13; size: -; J: TRBJ1-5; CDR3: CASSQESNQPQHF; DNA: TGCGCCAGCAGCCAAGAGAGCAATCAGCCCCAGCATTTT
V: TRBV4-1; D: -; length: 14; size: many; J: TRBJ2-5; CDR3: CASSQGRQTETQYF; DNA: TGCGCCAGCAGCCAAGGACGACAAACGGAGACCCAGTACTTC
V: TRBV5-1; D: -; length: 13; size: many; J: TRBJ2-7; CDR3: CASSLRTNYEQYF; DNA: TGCGCCAGCAGCCTCCGGACTAACTACGAGCAGTACTTC
V: TRBV12-3/TRBV12-4; D: -; length: 16; size: -; J: TRBJ1-2; CDR3: CASSQSLGGKSYGYTF; DNA: TGTGCCAGCAGCCAAAGCCTTGGGGGGAAATCCTATGGCTACACCTTC
V: TRBV6-1; D: -; length: 12; size: -; J: TRBJ2-7; CDR3: CASGTPRYEQYF; DNA: TGTGCCAGCGGGACGCCTCGTTACGAGCAGTACTTC
V: TRBV27; D: TRBD1; length: 19; size: few; J: TRBJ1-6; CDR3: CASSFNPGRDRWNNSPLHF; DNA: TGTGCCAGCAGTTTTAACCCCGGCCGGGACAGGTGGAATAATTCACCCCTCCATTTT
V: TRBV6-1; D: TRBD2; length: 14; size: -; J: TRBJ2-7; CDR3: CATRTSGGIYEQYF; DNA: TGTGCCACCAGGACTAGCGGGGGGATATACGAGCAGTACTTC
V: TRBV20-1; D: TRBD2; length: 15; size: -; J: TRBJ2-1; CDR3: CSADPGTSGYNEQFF; DNA: TGCAGTGCAGATCCCGGGACTAGCGGGTACAATGAGCAGTTCTTC
V: TRBV7-9; D: TRBD2; length: 17; size: -; J: TRBJ2-3; CDR3: CASSLGSGGPSTDTQYF; DNA: TGTGCCAGCAGCTTGGGCAGCGGGGGCCCTAGCACAGATACGCAGTATTTT
V: TRBV12-3/TRBV12-4; D: -; length: 13; size: -; J: TRBJ1-2; CDR3: CASTAGPNYGYTF; DNA: TGTGCCAGCACCGCCGGTCCTAACTATGGCTACACCTTC
V: TRBV18; D: -; length: 14; size: -; J: TRBJ1-4; CDR3: CASSPWATNEKLFF; DNA: TGTGCCAGCTCACCATGGGCAACTAATGAAAAACTGTTTTTT
V: TRBV5-1; D: TRBD1; length: 19; size: few; J: TRBJ2-2; CDR3: CASTADRGFFRKNTGELFF; DNA: TGCGCCAGCACGGCGGACAGGGGCTTCTTCCGGAAGAACACCGGGGAGCTGTTTTTT
V: TRBV20-1; D: TRBD1; length: 17; size: many; J: TRBJ1-6; CDR3: CSARDLVQGVGNSPLHF; DNA: TGCAGTGCTAGAGACCTGGTCCAGGGGGTAGGTAATTCACCCCTCCACTTT
V: TRBV5-4; D: -; length: 15; size: few; J: TRBJ1-2; CDR3: CASSLAAELNYGYTF; DNA: TGTGCCAGCAGCTTAGCGGCAGAACTAAACTATGGCTACACCTTC
V: TRBV20-1; D: -; length: 13; size: -; J: TRBJ2-3; CDR3: CSAPGVSTDTQYF; DNA: TGCAGTGCCCCGGGGGTTAGCACAGATACGCAGTATTTT
V: TRBV3-1; D: -; length: 11; size: -; J: TRBJ1-2; CDR3: CASSRGLGYTF; DNA: TGTGCCAGCAGTCGAGGACTCGGCTACACCTTC
V: TRBV16; D: -; length: 14; size: once; J: TRBJ1-5; CDR3: CASSRGGHNQPQHF; DNA: TGTGCCAGCAGCAGGGGAGGACACAATCAGCCCCAGCATTTT
V: TRBV5-1; D: -; length: 13; size: few; J: TRBJ1-5; CDR3: CASSLGPEAPQHF; DNA: TGCGCCAGCAGCCTGGGACCCGAAGCCCCCCAGCATTTT
V: TRBV27; D: -; length: 13; size: -; J: TRBJ2-6; CDR3: CASTNSGANVLTF; DNA: TGTGCCAGCACGAACTCTGGGGCCAACGTCCTGACTTTC
V: TRBV6-1; D: TRBD1; length: 14; size: few; J: TRBJ1-2; CDR3: CASSKTGGAGGYTF; DNA: TGTGCCAGCAGTAAGACAGGGGGCGCCGGCGGCTACACCTTC
V: TRBV11-2; D: TRBD2; length: 15; size: few; J: TRBJ2-3; CDR3: CASSLQRGSTDTQYF; DNA: TGTGCCAGCAGCTTACAGCGGGGGAGCACAGATACGCAGTATTTT
V: TRBV3-1; D: TRBD1; length: 13; size: -; J: TRBJ2-3; CDR3: CASTTQGADTQYF; DNA: TGTGCCAGCACCACACAGGGGGCAGATACGCAGTATTTT
V: TRBV10-1; D: -; length: 17; size: -; J: TRBJ1-5; CDR3: CASSDLTSRNSNQPQHF; DNA: TGCGCCAGCAGTGACCTTACGTCACGCAATAGCAATCAGCCCCAGCATTTT
V: TRBV6-1; D: -; length: 11; size: many; J: TRBJ2-1; CDR3: CASSEMDEQFF; DNA: TGTGCCAGCAGTGAAATGGATGAGCAGTTCTTC
V: TRBV5-7; D: TRBD1; length: 19; size: few; J: TRBJ1-6; CDR3: CASRAELRDRGRGNSPLHF; DNA: TGTGCCAGCAGAGCTGAACTCCGGGACAGGGGGCGAGGGAATTCACCCCTCCACTTT
V: TRBV18; D: -; length: 14; size: many; J: TRBJ2-5; CDR3: CASSSSQGKETQYF; DNA: TGTGCCAGCTCATCAAGTCAGGGGAAAGAGACCCAGTACTTC
V: TRBV3-1; D: TRBD1; length: 16; size: many; J: TRBJ2-1; CDR3: CASSPSSGTGDNEQFF; DNA: TGTGCCAGCAGCCCCAGTTCAGGGACAGGGGACAATGAGCAGTTCTTC
V: TRBV7-9; D: -; length: 15; size: many; J: TRBJ1-4; CDR3: CASSASQGIDEKLFF; DNA: TGTGCCAGCAGCGCCTCGCAGGGAATTGATGAAAAACTGTTTTTT
V: TRBV5-4; D: -; length: 14; size: -; J: TRBJ2-7; CDR3: CASSLRTTSYEQYF; DNA: TGTGCCAGCAGCTTGAGAACTACATCCTACGAGCAGTACTTC
V: TRBV7-2; D: -; length: 14; size: few; J: TRBJ1-4; CDR3: CASSLESTNEKLFF; DNA: TGTGCCAGCAGCTTAGAATCAACTAATGAAAAACTGTTTTTT
V: TRBV6-5; D: TRBD1; length: 13; size: few; J: TRBJ2-5; CDR3: CASRDRVLETQYF; DNA: TGTGCCAGCAGAGACAGGGTTTTGGAGACCCAGTACTTC
V: TRBV5-1; D: -; length: 16; size: few; J: TRBJ1-1; CDR3: CASSPMGAESYTEAFF; DNA: TGCGCCAGCAGCCCGATGGGGGCAGAATCTTACACTGAAGCTTTCTTT
V: TRBV6-2/TRBV6-3; D: TRBD1; length: 14; size: -; J: TRBJ2-3; CDR3: CASSDGTGRDTQYF; DNA: TGTGCCAGCAGCGACGGGACAGGGCGAGATACGCAGTATTTT
V: TRBV7-3; D: -; length: 14; size: many; J: TRBJ2-2; CDR3: CASSLQRRTGELFF; DNA: TGTGCCAGCAGCTTACAGCGGCGGACCGGGGAGCTGTTTTTT
V: TRBV12-3/TRBV12-4; D: TRBD1; length: 15; size: few; J: TRBJ1-2; CDR3: CASSMHQGGSYGYTF; DNA: TGTGCCAGCAGTATGCACCAGGGGGGATCGTATGGCTACACCTTC
V: TRBV20-1; D: -; length: 15; size: -; J: TRBJ1-4; CDR3: CSARDLQAGGEKLFF; DNA: TGCAGTGCTAGAGATCTCCAGGCCGGGGGGGAAAAACTGTTTTTT
V: TRBV29-1; D: -; length: 15; size: few; J: TRBJ2-1; CDR3: CSVEDHGPYDNEQFF; DNA: TGCAGCGTTGAAGATCACGGACCTTACGACAATGAGCAGTTCTTC